What follows are 26 T cell receptor beta chains derived from one specimen sequenced in a study of T cells expressing NK-cell markers. TCRdb re-called the 5' RACE reads; every CDR3 protein appears as one record, without DNA. Its clone listing holds approximately 440,000 distinct CDR3 sequences. The sequenced sample consisted of blood T cells: a sorted CD56 or NKG2C T cell subset, CD4+ or CD8+ T cells, or bulk PBMC T cells (not recorded which). These receptors were taken from a woman aged 50 to 60 in good health.

The rearrangement joins TRBV11-1 to TRBJ2-1; TCRdb names TRBD2, which stays unverified in the absence of DNA. This CDR3 region has 16 residues. Looked up from germline, CDR1 is SGHAT and CDR2 is FQDESV (reference sequence). The CDR3 protein is CASSKRGPSSSNEQFF.

This chain uses TRBV20-1 with TRBJ2-7; with no DNA, the TCRdb D assignment of TRBD2 cannot be verified. This CDR3 region has 15 residues. Germline lookup yields CDR1 DFQATT and CDR2 SNEGSKA (reference sequence). This CDR3 reads CSARDSGAGAYEQYF.

The V and J genes are TRBV6-5 and TRBJ2-1; TCRdb selects TRBD1, and the lack of DNA leaves this call unchecked. CDR3 length: 15 residues. CDR1 is MNHEY, CDR2 SVGAGI, per germline. This chain's CDR3 is CASSHRGQGNNEQFF.

The gene calls are TRBV27 and TRBJ2-1. The CDR3 extends over 16 amino acids. Germline-derived CDR1 and CDR2 are MNHEY and SMNVEV (reference sequence). CDR3 sequence: CASTSNGPVGYNEQFF.

The chain employs TRBV11-2 and TRBJ2-4. The CDR3 spans 14 residues. Germline CDR1 reads SGHAT; CDR2 reads FQNNGV. The CDR3 sequence is CASSLDQGRGIQYF.

This chain connects TRBV29-1 to TRBJ2-5; as DNA is missing, the TRBD2 call by TCRdb cannot be tested. The CDR3 runs 13 residues. The germline V gene encodes CDR1 SQVTM and CDR2 ANQGSEA. The chain's CDR3 is CSVVAGAGETQYF.

This sequence joins TRBV24-1 and TRBJ2-2. This CDR3 is built from 12 residues. CDR1 and CDR2 from the germline V gene are KGHDR and SFDVKD. The CDR3 spells CATSDLVGELFF.

This CDR3 is CASSSGANEQFF. The chain has TRBV6-6 and TRBJ2-1; TCRdb's D call, TRBD1, is unchecked because there is no DNA. The CDR3 is 12 residues long. Germline lookup yields CDR1 MNHNY and CDR2 SVGAGI (reference sequence).

The genes are TRBV29-1 and TRBJ1-2; absent DNA, TCRdb's TRBD1 call cannot be checked. CDR1 SQVTM and CDR2 ANQGSEA come from the germline V gene. The CDR3 covers 13 residues. This CDR3 reads CSVKQGLGYGYTF.

The chain is built from TRBV2 and TRBJ2-6. Per germline, CDR1 SNHLY and CDR2 FYNNEI. The CDR3 runs to 15 residues. The CDR3 loop reads CASSDWDSGANVLTF.

The chain is built from TRBV20-1 and TRBJ2-1; TCRdb's D call of TRBD1 is untestable without DNA. The germline V gene encodes CDR1 DFQATT and CDR2 SNEGSKA (reference sequence). This CDR3 has 15 residues. The CDR3 here is CSAPLRGGDYNEQFF.

The CDR3 loop is CASILALSKAEAFF. The chain combines TRBV5-1 with TRBJ1-1. The germline V gene has CDR1 SGHRS and CDR2 YFSETQ. This CDR3 comprises 14 residues.

The V and J genes are TRBV7-9 and TRBJ2-3; TCRdb indicates TRBD2, and absent DNA this call remains unverified. The V gene's germline CDR1 is SEHNR and CDR2 FQNEAQ (reference sequence). This CDR3 is 15 amino acids long. The CDR3 is CASSPAAGSKDTQYF.

The chain employs TRBV5-1 and TRBJ2-1; TCRdb's D call of TRBD2 is untestable without DNA. This CDR3 has 13 amino acids. CDR1 and CDR2 (germline): SGHRS, YFSETQ. Here the CDR3 reads CASSRREVDEQFF.

The chain has TRBV29-1 and TRBJ2-3; TCRdb's D call, TRBD2, is unchecked because there is no DNA. Germline-derived CDR1 and CDR2 are SQVTM and ANQGSEA. This CDR3 is built from 20 residues. The CDR3 here is CSVVGRTSGSPIMSTDTQYF.

The chain has TRBV29-1 and TRBJ2-1; the TCRdb call, TRBD2, lacks DNA for checking. This CDR3 has 14 amino acids. Germline CDR1 SQVTM, CDR2 ANQGSEA. The CDR3: CSGSGLAGQGEQFF.

The chain joins TRBV20-1 to TRBJ2-1; the D call of TRBD2 rests on TCRdb alone, since no DNA is present to check it. This CDR3 region has 18 residues. The V gene's germline CDR1 is DFQATT and CDR2 SNEGSKA (reference sequence). CDR3 loop: CSARDLGGLAGNFNEQFF.

The CDR3 loop reads CASSLPNRGGSGYTF. The chain combines TRBV12-3 or TRBV12-4 with TRBJ1-2; no DNA is available, so the TRBD1 call from TCRdb remains unchecked. The CDR3 length is 15 residues.

The genes are TRBV27 and TRBJ2-2; TCRdb indicates TRBD2, and absent DNA this call remains unverified. CDR1 is MNHEY, CDR2 SMNVEV, per germline (reference sequence). CDR3 length: 15 residues. CDR3 in amino acids: CASSLSGLVDGELFF.

The chain carries TRBV7-9 and TRBJ2-7; TCRdb picks TRBD1, but there is no DNA to check that call. Germline loops: CDR1 SEHNR, CDR2 FQNEAQ (reference sequence). This CDR3 region has 16 residues. CDR3 in amino acids: CASSLMAGQRTYEQYF.

The V call is TRBV30, the J call TRBJ1-1; no DNA is available, so the TRBD1 call from TCRdb remains unchecked. The germline CDR1 and CDR2 sequences are GTSNPN and SVGIG (reference sequence). The CDR3 runs to 14 residues. CDR3 sequence: CAWKPGAWNTEAFF.

The CDR3 sequence: CASTPGFSMRETQYF. V gene TRBV5-5 combines with J gene TRBJ2-5; with no DNA, the TCRdb D assignment of TRBD1 cannot be verified. Germline values: CDR1 SGHKS, CDR2 YYEKEE (reference sequence). This CDR3 has 15 amino acids.

The genes are TRBV28 and TRBJ1-4; the D call from TCRdb, TRBD1, cannot be confirmed without DNA. The CDR3 length is 16 residues. The germline gives CDR1 MDHEN, CDR2 SYDVKM. CDR3 residues: CASSPIPGRSNEKLFF.

The V call is TRBV9, the J call TRBJ2-1; the TCRdb D gene call, TRBD2, has no DNA to confirm it. The CDR3 has 18 amino acids. Germline CDR1 is SGDLS and CDR2 is YYNGEE. The CDR3: CASSYRLQLAGVVDEQFF. Filled out from reference TRBV9 and TRBJ2-1, the complete variable domain reads DSGVTQTPKHLITATGQRVTLRCSPRSGDLSVYWYQQSLDQGLQFLIQYYNGEERAKGNILERFSAQQFPDLHSELNLSSLELGDSALYFCASSYRLQLAGVVDEQFFGPGTRLTVL.

The V call is TRBV5-4, the J call TRBJ2-2; TCRdb calls TRBD2, which cannot be checked without DNA. CDR3 length: 14 residues. Germline loops: CDR1 SGHNT, CDR2 YYREEE (reference sequence). CDR3 loop: CASSLGLVAGELFF.

The chain employs TRBV29-1 and TRBJ2-1; TCRdb returns TRBD2, unconfirmable since there is no DNA. The CDR3 is 16 amino acids. CDR1 and CDR2 from the germline V gene are SQVTM and ANQGSEA. CDR3 residues: CSVVLLGGQRYNEQFF.